Shown below are 13 T cell receptor beta chains from a single sample sequenced in a study of blood T cells in healthy people across ages. Combining a sample-barcoded 5' primer with a J-beta primer mix, a second PCR ran for about 7 to 11 cycles. One entry per CDR3 protein, called by TCRdb with MiXCR from the 5' RACE reads. In the table there are more than 800,000 distinct CDR3 sequences, 40% to 55% of which are singletons. The sample taken for sequencing was blood. These receptors were collected from a woman between 55 and 75 years old in good health.

This clonotype has more than one count but fewer than ten. CDR3 sequence (DNA): TGTGCCACCACAGCGGGAGAGACCCAGTACTTC. Encoded protein: CATTAGETQYF. The V call is TRBV6-2 or TRBV6-3, the J call TRBJ2-5; D perhaps matches TRBD2 (6 bases). V gave up 10 bases and J gave up 4 bases, with 10 bases separating them. From germline, CDR1 is MNHEY and CDR2 SVGEGT. The CDR3 covers 11 residues.

This clonotype was found a few times. This CDR3 is CATARQSMQGETQYF. The CDR3 nucleotides read TGTGCCACCGCCCGACAGTCCATGCAGGGGGAGACCCAGTACTTC. This chain uses TRBV6-5 with TRBJ2-5; TRBD1 is a possible D gene (6 bases). The CDR3 consists of 15 residues. Per germline, CDR1 MNHEY and CDR2 SVGAGI. V gave up 10 bases and J gave up 5 bases, with 23 bases separating them.

In nucleotides, the CDR3 is TGTGCCAGCGCCAGGGCGGAAAATTACAATGAGCAGTTCTTC. This translates into CASARAENYNEQFF. This chain links TRBV27 with TRBJ2-1, with D tentatively TRBD1 (5 bases). Deletions cut 8 bases from V and 4 bases from J, with 15 bases between. Germline-derived CDR1 and CDR2 are MNHEY and SMNVEV (reference sequence). The CDR3 runs to 14 residues.

V gene TRBV20-1 combines with J gene TRBJ2-1; 8 nucleotides align to TRBD2. The CDR3 runs to 18 residues. Per germline, CDR1 DFQATT and CDR2 SNEGSKA (reference sequence). Losses at the gene ends were 6 bases for V and 2 bases for J; bases not matched to a gene: 18. As DNA, the CDR3 is TGCAGTGCCCCTCCGGGACTAGGAAGCCCTTCTGCCTACAATGAGCAGTTCTTC. Translating it yields CSAPPGLGSPSAYNEQFF.

This clonotype was counted a few times. The rearrangement uses TRBV12-3 or TRBV12-4 and TRBJ2-1; tentatively, D is TRBD1 (6 bases). The CDR3 spans 16 residues. Deletions cut 3 bases from V and 3 bases from J, with 15 bases between. CDR3: CASSLSGAGNYNEQFF. In nucleotides, the CDR3 is TGTGCCAGCAGTTTGTCAGGGGCGGGTAACTACAATGAGCAGTTCTTC.

CDR3 amino acids: CASSPVAGGNEQYF. The CDR3, as DNA: TGTGCCAGCTCACCAGTAGCGGGAGGGAATGAGCAGTACTTC. The gene calls are TRBV18 and TRBJ2-5, with 11 bases that match TRBD2. CDR1 is KGHSH and CDR2 is LQKENI in the germline V gene. J gave up 11 bases and V 2 bases, and 7 bases lay outside the gene matches. The CDR3 has 14 amino acids.

This chain joins TRBV20-1 and TRBJ1-1; 8 positions match TRBD1. The CDR3 contains 16 residues. CDR1 and CDR2 from the germline V gene are DFQATT and SNEGSKA (reference sequence). V was clipped by 0 bases and J by 6 bases; unmatched bases: 12. CDR3 residues: CSARDRLQGVGAEAFF. CDR3 DNA sequence: TGCAGTGCTAGAGATCGTCTACAGGGGGTAGGGGCTGAAGCTTTCTTT.

The J gene is TRBJ1-4, the V gene TRBV6-5; 9 bases align to TRBD1. This CDR3 is built from 15 residues. Losses at the gene ends were 6 bases for V and 8 bases for J; bases not matched to a gene: 10. The germline V gene has CDR1 MNHEY and CDR2 SVGAGI. CDR3 sequence reads: CASSAAGTGKEKLFF. CDR3 nucleotides: TGTGCCAGCAGCGCCGCCGGGACAGGGAAGGAAAAACTGTTTTTT.

This clonotype was recorded many times. The rearrangement links TRBV7-3 to TRBJ2-3, with a tentative D call TRBD1 (5 bases). CDR1 and CDR2 from the germline V gene are SGHTA and FQGTGA. The CDR3 extends over 16 amino acids. Trimming removed 6 bases at V and 2 bases at J, with 18 bases between. The CDR3 sequence: CASSDGVQGSTDTQYF. CDR3 nucleotide sequence: TGTGCCAGCAGTGACGGAGTCCAGGGATCCACAGATACGCAGTATTTT.

This chain links TRBV13 with TRBJ2-1; TRBD1 aligns across 9 bases. Trimming removed 5 bases from V and 6 bases from J; junction bases left unmatched: 8. CDR3 length: 15 amino acids. The V gene's germline CDR1 is PRHDT and CDR2 FYEKMQ (reference sequence). The CDR3 DNA is TGTGCCAGCAGCAAGGGACAGGGTAAATTCAATGAGCAGTTCTTC. Encoded protein: CASSKGQGKFNEQFF.

This chain uses TRBV6-1 with TRBJ1-4, with D hard to call. V gave up 6 bases and J gave up 7 bases, with 15 bases separating them. Per germline, CDR1 MNHNS and CDR2 SASEGT. The CDR3 extends over 14 amino acids. In nucleotides, the CDR3 is TGTGCCAGCAGAGATTGGAGGGCGGGTGAAAAACTGTTTTTT. This codes for CASRDWRAGEKLFF.

Remarks on this clonotype: Its ends do not fully match the called genes, so a read error is possible. V is TRBV11-2 and J is TRBJ2-5; D unclear. The end of the DNA fits TRBJ2-7 better, so the J call may be wrong. The CDR3 runs 12 residues. Germline assignment: CDR1 SGHAT and CDR2 FQNNGV. CDR3 nucleotide sequence: TGTGCCGGCAGCTTAATCGATTACGAGCAGTACTTC. This codes for CAGSLIDYEQYF.

The chain has TRBV5-1 and TRBJ2-3; possibly TRBD2 for D (5 bases). V lost 4 bases and J lost 5, with 14 bases in between. The germline V gene has CDR1 SGHRS and CDR2 YFSETQ. The CDR3 loop spans 14 amino acids. This CDR3 is CASSVAQAGDTQYF. CDR3 in DNA: TGCGCCAGCAGCGTGGCCCAGGCGGGAGATACGCAGTATTTT.